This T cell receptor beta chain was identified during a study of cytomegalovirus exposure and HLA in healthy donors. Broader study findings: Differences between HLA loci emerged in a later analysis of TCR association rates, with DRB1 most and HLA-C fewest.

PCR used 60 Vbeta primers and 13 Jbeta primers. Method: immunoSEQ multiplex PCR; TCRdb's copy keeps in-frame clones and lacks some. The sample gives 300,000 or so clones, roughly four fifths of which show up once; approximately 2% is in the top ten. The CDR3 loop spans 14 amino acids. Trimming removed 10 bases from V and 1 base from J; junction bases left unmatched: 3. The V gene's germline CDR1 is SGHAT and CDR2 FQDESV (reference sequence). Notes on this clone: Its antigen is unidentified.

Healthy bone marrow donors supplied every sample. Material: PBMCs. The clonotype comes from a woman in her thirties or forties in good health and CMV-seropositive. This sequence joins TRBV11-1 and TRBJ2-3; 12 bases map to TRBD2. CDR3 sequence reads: CATRLAGGTDTQYF. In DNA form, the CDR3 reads TGTGCCACCCGACTAGCGGGAGGCACAGATACGCAGTATTTT.